One TCR beta chain is described in this entry. Its antigen remains unknown. The data stem from a study of a mutant IDH1 vaccine in newly diagnosed glioma. The overall study: Investigators started vaccination 4-6 weeks after radiotherapy alone, or with temozolomide cycles.

The CDR3 is 14 amino acids. V was shortened by 3 bases and J by 5 bases, with 14 bases between the two germline ends. Per germline, CDR1 SGHRS and CDR2 YFSETQ. Sequencing used immunoSEQ multiplex PCR; TCRdb keeps in-frame clones, though not all of them. The data contain about 52,000 clones, roughly nine tenths of them singletons. Study results and caveats: Variations in leading peripheral T cell clonotypes appeared to have no connection with pseudoprogression.

Time point noted: week 11, during vaccination. The content of each vaccine dose was 300 ug of mutant IDH1 20-mer peptide, and topical imiquimod accompanied it. Astrocytomas that were new, WHO grade 3 or 4, IDH1-mutant and ATRX-lost were present in the donors. The material was PBMCs, obtained from a glioma patient whose treatment included an IDH1 peptide vaccine. This chain uses TRBV5-1 with TRBJ2-5, with a weak D call TRBD1 (7 bases). The receptor's source is a man aged 45-60 years with glioma. The CDR3 region is CASSSTTGRETQYF. The CDR3 coding sequence is TGCGCCAGCAGCTCAACGACAGGGAGGGAGACCCAGTACTTC.